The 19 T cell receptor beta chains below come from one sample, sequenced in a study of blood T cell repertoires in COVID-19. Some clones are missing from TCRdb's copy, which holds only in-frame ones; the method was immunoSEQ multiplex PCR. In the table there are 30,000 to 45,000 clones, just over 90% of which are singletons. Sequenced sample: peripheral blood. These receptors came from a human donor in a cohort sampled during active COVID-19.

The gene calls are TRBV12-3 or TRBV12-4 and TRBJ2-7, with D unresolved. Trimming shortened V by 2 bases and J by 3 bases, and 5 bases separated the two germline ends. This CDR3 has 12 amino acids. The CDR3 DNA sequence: TGTGCCAGCAGTTTACTCGGCTACGAGCAGTACTTC. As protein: CASSLLGYEQYF.

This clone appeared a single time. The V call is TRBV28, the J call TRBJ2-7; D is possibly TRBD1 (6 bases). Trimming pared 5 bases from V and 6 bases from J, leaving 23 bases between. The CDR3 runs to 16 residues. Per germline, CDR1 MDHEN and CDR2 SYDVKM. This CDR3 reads CASSPPGLGQAAEQYF. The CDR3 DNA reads TGTGCCAGCAGTCCACCTGGACTGGGACAAGCGGCCGAGCAGTACTTC. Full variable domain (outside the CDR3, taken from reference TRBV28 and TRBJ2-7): DVKVTQSSRYLVKRTGEKVFLECVQDMDHENMFWYRQDPGLGLRLIYFSYDVKMKEKGDIPEGYSVSREKKERFSLILESASTNQTSMYLCASSPPGLGQAAEQYFGPGTRLTVT.

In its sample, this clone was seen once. Here the CDR3 reads CASGRDRAAYEQYF. The CDR3 DNA is TGCGCCAGCGGACGGGACAGGGCTGCCTACGAGCAGTACTTC. This rearrangement joins TRBV5-1 to TRBJ2-7; 9 nucleotides agree with TRBD1. Germline lookup yields CDR1 SGHRS and CDR2 YFSETQ. Germline trimming cut 7 bases from V and 2 bases from J; bases unmatched to any gene: 7. The CDR3 totals 14 residues.

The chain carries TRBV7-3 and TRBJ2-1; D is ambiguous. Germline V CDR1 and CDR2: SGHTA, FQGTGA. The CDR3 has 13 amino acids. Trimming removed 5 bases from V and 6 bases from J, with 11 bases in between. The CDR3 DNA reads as TGTGCCAGCAGCCACCGACTGGGCAATGAGCAGTTCTTC. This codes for CASSHRLGNEQFF.

The CDR3 sequence: CASSLGPLGDTDTQYF. The CDR3, as DNA: TGCGCCAGCAGCTTGGGGCCCCTAGGGGACACAGATACGCAGTATTTT. This rearrangement joins TRBV5-1 to TRBJ2-3, with a tentative D call TRBD1 (5 bases). The germline CDR1 and CDR2 sequences are SGHRS and YFSETQ. The CDR3 is made up of 16 amino acids. The V gene lost 0 bases and the J gene lost 2 bases, with 13 bases spanning the gap.

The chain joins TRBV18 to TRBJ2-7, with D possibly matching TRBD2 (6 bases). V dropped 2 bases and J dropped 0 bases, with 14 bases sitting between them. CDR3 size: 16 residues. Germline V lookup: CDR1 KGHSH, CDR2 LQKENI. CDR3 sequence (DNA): TGTGCCAGCTCACCAGCTACTAGCACAAACTCCTACGAGCAGTACTTC. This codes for CASSPATSTNSYEQYF.

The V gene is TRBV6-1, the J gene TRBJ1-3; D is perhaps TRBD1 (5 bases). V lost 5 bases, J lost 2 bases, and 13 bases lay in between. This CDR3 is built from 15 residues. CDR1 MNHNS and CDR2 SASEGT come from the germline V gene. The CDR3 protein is CASSFADSPGNTIYF. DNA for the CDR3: TGTGCCAGCAGTTTCGCCGACAGTCCTGGAAACACCATATATTTT.

The CDR3 loop is CASSDHPRGRDTQYF. CDR3 coding DNA: TGTGCCAGCAGTGACCATCCGCGAGGGCGTGATACGCAGTATTTT. J is TRBJ2-3 and V is TRBV6-4; D perhaps matches TRBD2 (5 bases). This CDR3 has 15 residues. Germline-derived CDR1 and CDR2 are MRHNA and SNTAGT. The V and J ends lost 2 bases and 6 bases respectively, with 15 bases between them.

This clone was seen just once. The CDR3 sequence is CASTMDRVNSPLHF. The CDR3 DNA sequence: TGTGCCAGCACCATGGACAGGGTAAATTCACCCCTCCACTTT. This chain uses TRBV27 with TRBJ1-6; 8 bases match TRBD1. CDR3 length: 14 residues. Germline V gene data show CDR1 as MNHEY and CDR2 as SMNVEV (reference sequence). Trimming cost V 7 bases and J 7 bases; bases outside gene matches: 6.

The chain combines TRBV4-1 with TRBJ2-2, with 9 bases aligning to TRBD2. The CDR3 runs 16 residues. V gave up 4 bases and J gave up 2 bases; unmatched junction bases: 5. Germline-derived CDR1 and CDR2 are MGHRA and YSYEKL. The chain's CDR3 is CASSRSAGGNTGELFF. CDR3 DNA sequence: TGCGCCAGCAGCCGCTCAGCGGGGGGAAACACCGGGGAGCTGTTTTTT.

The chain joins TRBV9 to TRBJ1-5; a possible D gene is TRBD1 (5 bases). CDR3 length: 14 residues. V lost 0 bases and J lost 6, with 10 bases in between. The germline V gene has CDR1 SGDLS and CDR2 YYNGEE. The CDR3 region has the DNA TGTGCCAGCAGCGTAGGTAGGGGTGGTCAGCCCCAGCATTTT. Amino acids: CASSVGRGGQPQHF.

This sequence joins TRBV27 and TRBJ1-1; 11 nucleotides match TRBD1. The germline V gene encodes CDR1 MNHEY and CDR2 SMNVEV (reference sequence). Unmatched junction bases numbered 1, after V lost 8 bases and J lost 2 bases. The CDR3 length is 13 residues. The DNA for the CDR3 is TGTGCCAGCGGACAGGGGGCAAACACTGAAGCTTTCTTT. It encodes CASGQGANTEAFF.

The CDR3 nucleotides are TGTGCCAGCAGCGTAGTTCTAGGGGGACCTAATACGCAGTATTTT. Residues: CASSVVLGGPNTQYF. The chain carries TRBV9 and TRBJ2-3, with TRBD1 as a possible D gene (6 bases). Trimming left V 0 bases short and J 7 bases short, with 15 bases between. Germline V gene data show CDR1 as SGDLS and CDR2 as YYNGEE. There are 15 residues in the CDR3. Variable domain in full (rest from reference TRBV9 and TRBJ2-3): DSGVTQTPKHLITATGQRVTLRCSPRSGDLSVYWYQQSLDQGLQFLIQYYNGEERAKGNILERFSAQQFPDLHSELNLSSLELGDSALYFCASSVVLGGPNTQYFGPGTRLTVL.

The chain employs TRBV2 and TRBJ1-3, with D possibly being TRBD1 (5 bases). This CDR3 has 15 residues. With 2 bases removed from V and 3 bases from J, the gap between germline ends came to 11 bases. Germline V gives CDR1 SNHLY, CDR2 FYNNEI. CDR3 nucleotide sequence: TGTGCCAGCAGTGAATCCAGGGTAAATGGAAACACCATATATTTT. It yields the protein CASSESRVNGNTIYF.

Here the CDR3 reads CASSLYSPRGNTEAFF. The DNA for the CDR3 is TGCGCCAGCAGCTTATATTCCCCTCGGGGGAACACTGAAGCTTTCTTT. The V gene is TRBV5-1, the J gene TRBJ1-1, with D unresolved. In germline, CDR1 is SGHRS, CDR2 YFSETQ. Trimming shortened V by 2 bases and J by 1 base, and 15 bases separated the two germline ends. The CDR3 length is 16 residues.

CDR3 DNA: TGTGCCAGCACCCCCAGGGGCTCTGGGGCCAACGTCCTGACTTTC. This sequence encodes CASTPRGSGANVLTF. This chain uses TRBV27 with TRBJ2-6; possible D gene TRBD1, 6 bases. The CDR3 contains 15 residues. Germline V gene lookup returns CDR1 MNHEY and CDR2 SMNVEV (reference sequence). Trimming took 7 bases from V and 0 from J, leaving 10 bases between them.

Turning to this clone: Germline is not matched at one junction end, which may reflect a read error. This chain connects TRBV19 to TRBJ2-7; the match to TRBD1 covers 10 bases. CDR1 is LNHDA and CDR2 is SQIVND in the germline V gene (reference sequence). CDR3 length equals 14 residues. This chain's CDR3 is CASSSEPRQGAEPF. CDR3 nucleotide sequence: TGTGCCAGTAGTTCAGAACCCCGACAGGGGGCTGAACCCTTC.

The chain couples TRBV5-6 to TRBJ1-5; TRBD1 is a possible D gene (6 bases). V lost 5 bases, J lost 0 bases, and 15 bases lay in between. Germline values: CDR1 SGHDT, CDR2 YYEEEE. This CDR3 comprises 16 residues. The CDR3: CASRCNRVYSNQPQHF. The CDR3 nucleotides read TGTGCCAGCAGGTGCAACAGGGTATATAGCAATCAGCCCCAGCATTTT.

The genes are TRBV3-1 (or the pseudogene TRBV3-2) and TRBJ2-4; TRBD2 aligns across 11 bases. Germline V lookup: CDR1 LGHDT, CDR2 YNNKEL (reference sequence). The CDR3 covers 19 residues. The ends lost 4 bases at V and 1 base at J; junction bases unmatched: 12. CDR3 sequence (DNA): TGTGCCAGCAGCCCGCTGATAGCGGGAGGGCCGTTCGCCAAAAACATTCAGTACTTC. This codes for CASSPLIAGGPFAKNIQYF.